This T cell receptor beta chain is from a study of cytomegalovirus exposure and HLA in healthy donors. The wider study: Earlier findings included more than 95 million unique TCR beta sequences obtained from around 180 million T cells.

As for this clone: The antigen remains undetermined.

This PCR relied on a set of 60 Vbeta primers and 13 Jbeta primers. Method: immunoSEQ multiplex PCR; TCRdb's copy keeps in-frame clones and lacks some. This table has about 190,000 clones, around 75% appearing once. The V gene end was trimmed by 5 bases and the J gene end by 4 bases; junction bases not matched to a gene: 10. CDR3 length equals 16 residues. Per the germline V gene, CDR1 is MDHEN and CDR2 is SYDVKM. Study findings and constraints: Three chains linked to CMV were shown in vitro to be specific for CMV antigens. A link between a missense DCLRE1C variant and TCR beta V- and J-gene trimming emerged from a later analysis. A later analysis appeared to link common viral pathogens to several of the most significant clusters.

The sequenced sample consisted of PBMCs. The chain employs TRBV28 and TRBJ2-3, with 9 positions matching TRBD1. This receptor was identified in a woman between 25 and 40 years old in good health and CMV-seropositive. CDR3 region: CASSTIGTGIPDTQYF. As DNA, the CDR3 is TGTGCCAGCAGTACCATTGGGACAGGGATCCCAGATACGCAGTATTTT.